The 5 T cell receptor beta chains presented below share a single source sample, sequenced in a study of cytomegalovirus exposure and HLA in healthy donors. The PCR made use of 60 Vbeta and 13 Jbeta primers. Only in-frame clones appear in the TCRdb table, and some are missing; sequencing was by immunoSEQ multiplex PCR. The sample includes about 200,000 clones. Input material: PBMCs. These receptors were collected from a boy aged 5-17 years in good health and CMV-seronegative.

This chain links TRBV11-2 with TRBJ1-1; tentative D call: TRBD1 (6 bases). V gave up 2 bases and J gave up 4 bases, with 14 bases separating them. The CDR3 loop spans 15 amino acids. Germline loops: CDR1 SGHAT, CDR2 FQNNGV. The CDR3 DNA is TGTGCCAGCAGCTTATCTGGGGGCAGGGGCACTGAAGCTTTCTTT. Translation: CASSLSGGRGTEAFF.

The chain employs TRBV19 and TRBJ1-5; the match to TRBD1 covers 7 bases. Germline V gives CDR1 LNHDA, CDR2 SQIVND (reference sequence). After removal of 5 bases from V and 5 bases from J, the junction contained 12 bases not matched to a gene. The CDR3 is made up of 16 amino acids. The CDR3 sequence is CASSPRQGLVHQPQHF. The CDR3 nucleotides read TGTGCCAGTAGTCCGCGACAGGGTTTAGTTCATCAGCCCCAGCATTTT.

The chain uses TRBV28 and TRBJ1-2, with TRBD1 as a possible D gene (6 bases). Germline-derived CDR1 and CDR2 are MDHEN and SYDVKM. Trimming pared 2 bases from V and 4 bases from J, leaving 17 bases between. The CDR3 sequence is 16 residues long. The CDR3 DNA follows: TGTGCCAGCAGTTTAGGGGGGGACATCTTGATCTATGGCTACACCTTC. It codes for CASSLGGDILIYGYTF.

This chain links TRBV30 with TRBJ2-3; D possibly corresponds to TRBD1 (6 bases). The V gene's germline CDR1 is GTSNPN and CDR2 SVGIG (reference sequence). The CDR3 is 13 amino acids. The V and J ends lost 0 bases and 3 bases respectively, with 7 bases between them. In DNA form, the CDR3 reads TGTGCCTGGAGTGTAGGGACAACAGATACGCAGTATTTT. Translation: CAWSVGTTDTQYF.

The J gene is TRBJ1-2, the V gene TRBV7-9; 7 positions agree with TRBD1. Germline CDR1 is SEHNR and CDR2 is FQNEAQ (reference sequence). This CDR3 spans 13 amino acids. After removal of 5 bases from V and 2 bases from J, the junction contained 2 bases not matched to a gene. The CDR3 loop reads CASSIQGNYGYTF. Here the CDR3 DNA reads TGTGCCAGCAGCATACAGGGGAACTATGGCTACACCTTC. The whole variable domain, remainder taken from reference TRBV7-9 and TRBJ1-2, is DTGVSQNPRHKITKRGQNVTFRCDPISEHNRLYWYRQTLGQGPEFLTYFQNEAQLEKSRLLSDRFSAERPKGSFSTLEIQRTEQGDSAMYLCASSIQGNYGYTFGSGTRLTVV.